This T cell receptor (beta chain) stems from a study of blood T cell repertoires in COVID-19. Profiled with immunoSEQ multiplex PCR; TCRdb holds only in-frame clones, not every one. The sample consists of roughly 150,000 clones, approximately 90% of them appearing once. V lost 6 bases to trimming and J lost 0 bases, with 15 bases between them. The CDR3 is made up of 15 amino acids. Per germline, CDR1 LGHNT and CDR2 FRNRAP. The specimen sequenced was peripheral blood. The chain joins TRBV12-5 to TRBJ2-7; D perhaps matches TRBD1 (5 bases). The receptor was derived from a woman in her thirties or forties with acute or convalescent COVID-19. This CDR3 reads CASGLRTSSSYEQYF. CDR3 sequence (DNA): TGTGCTAGTGGCCTTCGGACAAGTAGCTCCTACGAGCAGTACTTC.